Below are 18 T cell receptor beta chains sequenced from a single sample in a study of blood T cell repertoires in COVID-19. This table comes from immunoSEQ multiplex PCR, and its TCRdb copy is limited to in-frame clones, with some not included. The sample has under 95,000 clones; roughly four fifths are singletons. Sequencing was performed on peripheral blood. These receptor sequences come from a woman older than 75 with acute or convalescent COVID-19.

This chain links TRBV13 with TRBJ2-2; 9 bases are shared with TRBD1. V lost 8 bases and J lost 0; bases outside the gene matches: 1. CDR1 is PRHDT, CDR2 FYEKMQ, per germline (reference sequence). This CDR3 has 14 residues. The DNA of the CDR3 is TGTGCCAGCCGACAGGGGGCGAACACCGGGGAGCTGTTTTTT. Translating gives CASRQGANTGELFF. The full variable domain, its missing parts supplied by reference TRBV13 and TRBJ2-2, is AAGVIQSPRHLIKEKRETATLKCYPIPRHDTVYWYQQGPGQDPQFLISFYEKMQSDKGSIPDRFSAQQFSDYHSELNMSSLELGDSALYFCASRQGANTGELFFGEGSRLTVL.

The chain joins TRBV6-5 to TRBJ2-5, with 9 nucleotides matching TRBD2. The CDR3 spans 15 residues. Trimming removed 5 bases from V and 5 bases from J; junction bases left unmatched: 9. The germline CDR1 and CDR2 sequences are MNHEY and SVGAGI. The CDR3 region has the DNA TGTGCCAGCAGTCTCTCCGGACTAGCGAGGGAGACCCAGTACTTC. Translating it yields CASSLSGLARETQYF.

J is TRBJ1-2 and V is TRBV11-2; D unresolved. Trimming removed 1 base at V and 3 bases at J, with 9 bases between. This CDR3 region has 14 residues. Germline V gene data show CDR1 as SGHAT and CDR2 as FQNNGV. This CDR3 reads CASSLGVRYYGYTF. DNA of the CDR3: TGTGCCAGCAGCTTAGGGGTCAGGTACTATGGCTACACCTTC.

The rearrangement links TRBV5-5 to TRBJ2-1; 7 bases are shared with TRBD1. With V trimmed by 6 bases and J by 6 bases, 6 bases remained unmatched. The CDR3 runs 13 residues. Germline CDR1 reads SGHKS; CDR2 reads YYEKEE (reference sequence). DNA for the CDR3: TGTGCCAGCACCCTGGGACAGCCCAATGAGCAGTTCTTC. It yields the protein CASTLGQPNEQFF.

CDR3 in amino acids: CASRLGTGQPYGYTF. The DNA for the CDR3 is TGTGCCAGCAGATTGGGGACAGGACAGCCCTATGGCTACACCTTC. The chain uses TRBV28 and TRBJ1-2, with TRBD1 matching over 8 bases. This CDR3 contains 15 residues. J was trimmed by 4 bases and V by 6 bases; bases with no gene match: 10. The germline gives CDR1 MDHEN, CDR2 SYDVKM.

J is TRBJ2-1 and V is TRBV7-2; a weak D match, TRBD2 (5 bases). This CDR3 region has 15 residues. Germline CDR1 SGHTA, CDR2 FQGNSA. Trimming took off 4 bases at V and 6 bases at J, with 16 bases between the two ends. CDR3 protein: CASSSPGSGINEQFF. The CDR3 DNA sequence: TGTGCCAGCAGCTCCCCCGGATCGGGGATCAATGAGCAGTTCTTC.

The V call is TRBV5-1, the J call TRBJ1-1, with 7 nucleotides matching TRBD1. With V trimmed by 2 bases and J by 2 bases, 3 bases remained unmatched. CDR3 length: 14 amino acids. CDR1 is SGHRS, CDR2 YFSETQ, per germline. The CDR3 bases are TGCGCCAGCAGCTTACAGGGGAGTAACACTGAAGCTTTCTTT. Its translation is CASSLQGSNTEAFF.

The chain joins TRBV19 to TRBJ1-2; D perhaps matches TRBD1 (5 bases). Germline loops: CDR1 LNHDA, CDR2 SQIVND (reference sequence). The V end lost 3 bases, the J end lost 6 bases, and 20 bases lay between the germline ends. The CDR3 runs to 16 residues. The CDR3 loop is CASSILGLLKQDGYTF. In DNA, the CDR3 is TGTGCCAGTAGTATCCTGGGACTTTTAAAGCAGGATGGCTACACCTTC.

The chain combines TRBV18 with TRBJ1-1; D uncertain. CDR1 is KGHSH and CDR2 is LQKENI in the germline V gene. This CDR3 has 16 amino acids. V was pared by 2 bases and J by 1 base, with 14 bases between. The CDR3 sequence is CASSPRRPETNTEAFF. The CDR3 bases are TGTGCCAGCTCACCAAGAAGACCGGAGACGAACACTGAAGCTTTCTTT.

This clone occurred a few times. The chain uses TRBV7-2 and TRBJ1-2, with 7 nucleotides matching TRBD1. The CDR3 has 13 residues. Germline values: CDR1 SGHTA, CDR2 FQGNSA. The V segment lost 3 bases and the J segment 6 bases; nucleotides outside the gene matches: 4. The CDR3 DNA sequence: TGTGCCAGCAGCTTCAGGGGGTCGGATGGCTACACCTTC. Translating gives CASSFRGSDGYTF.

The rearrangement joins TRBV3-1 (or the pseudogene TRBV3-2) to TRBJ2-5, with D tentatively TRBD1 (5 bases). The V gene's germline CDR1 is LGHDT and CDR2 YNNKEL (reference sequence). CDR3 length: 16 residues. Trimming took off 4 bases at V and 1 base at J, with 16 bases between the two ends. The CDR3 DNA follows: TGTGCCAGCAGCCCCCCCGTCGACAGACCCCAAGAGACCCAGTACTTC. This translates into CASSPPVDRPQETQYF.

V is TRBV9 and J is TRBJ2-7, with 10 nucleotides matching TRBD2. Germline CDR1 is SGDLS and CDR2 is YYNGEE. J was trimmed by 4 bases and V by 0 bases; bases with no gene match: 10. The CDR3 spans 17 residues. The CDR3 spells CASSVGTSGDFSYEQYF. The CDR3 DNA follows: TGTGCCAGCAGCGTAGGAACTAGCGGGGATTTTTCTTACGAGCAGTACTTC.

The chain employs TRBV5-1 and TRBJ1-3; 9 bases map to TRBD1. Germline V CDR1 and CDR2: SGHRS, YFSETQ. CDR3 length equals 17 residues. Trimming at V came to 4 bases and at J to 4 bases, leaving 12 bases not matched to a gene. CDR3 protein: CASSPRTTGGRGNTIYF. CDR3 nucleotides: TGCGCCAGCAGCCCTCGAACGACAGGGGGTAGGGGAAACACCATATATTTT.

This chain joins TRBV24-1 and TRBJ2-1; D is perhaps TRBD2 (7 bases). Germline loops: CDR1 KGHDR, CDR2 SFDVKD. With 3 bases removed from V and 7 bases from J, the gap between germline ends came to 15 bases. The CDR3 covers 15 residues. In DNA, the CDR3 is TGTGCCACCAGTGATGCGGGGGCCCCCTTGAATGAGCAGTTCTTC. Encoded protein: CATSDAGAPLNEQFF.

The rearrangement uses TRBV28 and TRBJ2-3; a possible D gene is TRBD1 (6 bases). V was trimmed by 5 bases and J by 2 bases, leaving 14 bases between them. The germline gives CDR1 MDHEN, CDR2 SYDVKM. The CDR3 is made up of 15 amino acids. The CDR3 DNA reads TGTGCCAGCAGTCCCCTCGGACAGAACACAGATACGCAGTATTTT. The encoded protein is CASSPLGQNTDTQYF.

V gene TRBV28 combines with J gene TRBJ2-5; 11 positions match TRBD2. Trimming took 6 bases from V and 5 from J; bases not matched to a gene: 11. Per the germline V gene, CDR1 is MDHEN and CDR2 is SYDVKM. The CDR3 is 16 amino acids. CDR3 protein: CASRDSGGANRETQYF. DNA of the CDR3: TGTGCCAGCAGAGATAGCGGGGGGGCTAATCGGGAGACCCAGTACTTC.

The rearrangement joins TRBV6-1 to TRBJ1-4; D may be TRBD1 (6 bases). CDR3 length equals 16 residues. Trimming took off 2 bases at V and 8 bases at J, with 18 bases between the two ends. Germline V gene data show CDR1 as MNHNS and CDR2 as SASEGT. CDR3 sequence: CASSEHLGGAQEKLFF. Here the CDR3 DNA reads TGTGCCAGCAGTGAACATTTAGGGGGGGCGCAGGAAAAACTGTTTTTT.

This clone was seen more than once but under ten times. CDR3 DNA: TGTGCCAGCAGCGGGAGGTACAATGAGCAGTTCTTC. Residues: CASSGRYNEQFF. The chain combines TRBV5-4 with TRBJ2-1; tentatively, D is TRBD2 (6 bases). Germline CDR1 SGHNT, CDR2 YYREEE (reference sequence). Trimming removed 4 bases at V and 4 bases at J, with 6 bases between. CDR3 size: 12 residues. Full variable domain (outside the CDR3, taken from reference TRBV5-4 and TRBJ2-1): ETGVTQSPTHLIKTRGQQVTLRCSSQSGHNTVSWYQQALGQGPQFIFQYYREEENGRGNFPPRFSGLQFPNYSSELNVNALELDDSALYLCASSGRYNEQFFGPGTRLTVL.